A single T cell receptor (beta chain) is shown here with its context. The data derive from a study of Ad26.COV2.S vaccination and SARS-CoV-2 variants. TCRdb's table, derived via immunoSEQ multiplex PCR, lists solely in-frame clones and lacks some. The table lists approximately 300,000 clones, 70% to 90% of them singletons. As for treatment: about 20 received Ad26.COV2.S at low or high dose, single or two shots; about five received placebo; per-sample allocation not given. Vaccine and placebo recipients were sampled on day 63 after the first injection. The clonotype comes from a person aged 18 to 65 who received the Ad26.COV2.S COVID-19 vaccine or a placebo. The sample was peripheral blood, taken in a trial of Ad26.COV2.S vaccine versus placebo.

CDR3 DNA: TGTGCCAGCAGCCAACTCACTAGCGGGGGCACAGATACGCAGTATTTT. Encoded protein: CASSQLTSGGTDTQYF. V gene TRBV14 combines with J gene TRBJ2-3, with TRBD2 identical over 10 bases. The CDR3 sequence is 16 residues long. With 2 bases clipped from V and 1 base from J, the junction kept 3 bases outside the gene matches. Germline-derived CDR1 and CDR2 are SGHDN and FVKESK.